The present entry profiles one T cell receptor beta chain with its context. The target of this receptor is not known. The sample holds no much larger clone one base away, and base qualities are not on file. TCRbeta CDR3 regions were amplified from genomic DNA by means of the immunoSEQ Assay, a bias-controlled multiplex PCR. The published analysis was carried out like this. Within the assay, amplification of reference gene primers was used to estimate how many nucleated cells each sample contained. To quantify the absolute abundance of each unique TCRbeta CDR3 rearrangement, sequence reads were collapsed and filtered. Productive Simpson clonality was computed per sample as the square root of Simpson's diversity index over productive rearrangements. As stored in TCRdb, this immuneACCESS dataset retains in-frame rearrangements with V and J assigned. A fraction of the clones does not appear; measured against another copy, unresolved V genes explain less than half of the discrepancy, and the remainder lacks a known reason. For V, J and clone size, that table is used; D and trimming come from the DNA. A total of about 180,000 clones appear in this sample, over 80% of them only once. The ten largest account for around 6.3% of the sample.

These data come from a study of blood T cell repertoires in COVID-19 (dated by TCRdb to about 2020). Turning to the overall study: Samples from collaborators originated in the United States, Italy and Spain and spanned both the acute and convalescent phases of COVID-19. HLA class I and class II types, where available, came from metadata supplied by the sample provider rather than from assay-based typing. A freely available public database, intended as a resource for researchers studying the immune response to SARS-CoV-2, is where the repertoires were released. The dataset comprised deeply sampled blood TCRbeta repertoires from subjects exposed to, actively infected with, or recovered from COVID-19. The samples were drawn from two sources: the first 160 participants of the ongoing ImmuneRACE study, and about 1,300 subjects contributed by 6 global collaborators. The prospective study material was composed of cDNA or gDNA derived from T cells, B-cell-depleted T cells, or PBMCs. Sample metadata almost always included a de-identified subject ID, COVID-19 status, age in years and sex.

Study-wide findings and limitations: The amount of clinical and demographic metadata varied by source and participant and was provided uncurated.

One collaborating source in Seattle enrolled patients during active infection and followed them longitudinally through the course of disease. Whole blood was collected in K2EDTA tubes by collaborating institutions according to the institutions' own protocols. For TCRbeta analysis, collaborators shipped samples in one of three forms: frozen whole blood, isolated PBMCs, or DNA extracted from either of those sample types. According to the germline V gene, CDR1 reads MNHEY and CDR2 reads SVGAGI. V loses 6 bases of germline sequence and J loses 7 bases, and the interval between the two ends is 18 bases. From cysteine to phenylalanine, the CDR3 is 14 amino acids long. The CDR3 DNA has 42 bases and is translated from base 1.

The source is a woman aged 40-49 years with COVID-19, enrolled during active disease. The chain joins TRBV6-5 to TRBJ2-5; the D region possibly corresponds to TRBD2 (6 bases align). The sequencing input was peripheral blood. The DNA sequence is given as TGTGCCAGCAGCAAGGGCCTACAGCGGGTGACCCAGTACTTC. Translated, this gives CASSKGLQRVTQYF.